This TCR beta chain came from a study of vaccination effects on CD4 cells after COVID-19. Study overall: Sampling occurred a median 72 days post second dose, range 14 to 241.

Viral peptide pool expansion of antigen-specific CD4+ T cells preceded sequencing in the ViraFEST assay. It was after approximately 11 days of culture that CD4+ T cells were isolated. All participants had two doses of either the BNT162b2 or mRNA-1273 vaccine. Vaccine recipients had no previous SARS-CoV-2 infection; their nucleocapsid antibodies were negative. Each culture had half its medium swapped for IL-2 medium on days 3 and 7. The data were produced by immunoSEQ multiplex PCR, yet TCRdb's version contains in-frame clones alone and is incomplete. The table shows approximately 83,000 clones, with 60% to 85% occurring only once. The CDR3 has 19 amino acids. Losses at the gene ends were 2 bases for V and 4 bases for J; bases not matched to a gene: 10. Germline loops: CDR1 SGHTA, CDR2 FQGNSA. Notes on this clone: Its antigen is not known.

The chain joins TRBV7-2 to TRBJ2-1, with TRBD2 matching 14 bases. The source is a human donor who received a COVID-19 vaccine. The source material was CD4+ T cells from PBMCs cultured with HCoV-OC43 spike peptides, sampled after COVID-19 vaccination. The subset here: HCoV-OC43 spike overlapping peptide pool stimulation. The CDR3 region has the DNA TGTGCCAGCAGCTTACGACTAGCGGGGGGGCGTGACGCGTACAATGAGCAGTTCTTC. As protein: CASSLRLAGGRDAYNEQFF.